The 20 T cell receptor beta chains reported below all come from one sample, sequenced in a study of blood T cell repertoires in COVID-19. Using immunoSEQ multiplex PCR, the repertoire was profiled, and TCRdb retains in-frame clones only, with some absent. The repertoire includes roughly 250,000 clones, 88% of them detected once, and roughly 1.2% sits in the top ten. The source material was PBMCs or T cells enriched from blood (not recorded which). Every receptor here comes from a woman aged 40 to 50 with acute COVID-19.

The V and J genes are TRBV5-1 and TRBJ2-1; 12 nucleotides line up with TRBD2. CDR1 and CDR2 from the germline V gene are SGHRS and YFSETQ. The CDR3 loop spans 16 amino acids. The trim removed 0 bases at V and 7 bases at J, leaving 5 bases unmatched. The CDR3 DNA sequence: TGCGCCAGCAGCTTGGCGCTAGCGGGAGGGGGGAATGAGCAGTTCTTC. It is translated as CASSLALAGGGNEQFF.

The chain recombines TRBV11-2 with TRBJ2-5; no definite D call. Germline CDR1 SGHAT, CDR2 FQNNGV. V was shortened by 5 bases and J by 4 bases, with 5 bases between the two germline ends. The CDR3 covers 11 residues. The CDR3 is CASSPRETQYF. The CDR3 DNA is TGTGCCAGCAGCCCGAGAGAGACCCAGTACTTC.

The chain carries TRBV7-9 and TRBJ1-1; 8 bases line up with TRBD1. The germline V gene has CDR1 SEHNR and CDR2 FQNEAQ (reference sequence). Trimming cost V 5 bases and J 3 bases; bases outside gene matches: 8. The CDR3 contains 15 residues. The DNA for the CDR3 is TGTGCCAGCAGCCCCCGGGACAGGAGGGACACTGAAGCTTTCTTT. The encoded protein is CASSPRDRRDTEAFF.

The chain recombines TRBV6-4 with TRBJ2-5; perhaps TRBD2 as D (6 bases). The germline CDR1 and CDR2 sequences are MRHNA and SNTAGT. Trimming shortened V by 5 bases and J by 5 bases, and 18 bases separated the two germline ends. The CDR3 has 15 residues. CDR3 nucleotides: TGTGCCAGCAGTAGTCAGCCGGGACTTGGGGAGACCCAGTACTTC. It specifies CASSSQPGLGETQYF.

This clone was detected once. This chain joins TRBV30 and TRBJ2-7; 7 bases are shared with TRBD2. CDR3 length: 12 amino acids. The V gene end was trimmed by 4 bases and the J gene end by 4 bases; junction bases not matched to a gene: 4. Germline V CDR1 and CDR2: GTSNPN, SVGIG (reference sequence). The CDR3: CAWTSGGYEQYF. CDR3 sequence (DNA): TGTGCCTGGACTAGCGGTGGGTACGAGCAGTACTTC.

V is TRBV2 and J is TRBJ2-7; a possible D gene is TRBD2 (5 bases). Germline CDR1 and CDR2: SNHLY and FYNNEI. V was pared by 3 bases and J by 6 bases, with 9 bases between. The CDR3 is 12 residues long. The CDR3 protein is CASSEFSGEQYV. The DNA of the CDR3 is TGTGCCAGCAGTGAGTTCAGCGGCGAGCAGTACGTC.

The V gene is TRBV2, the J gene TRBJ1-1; TRBD1 might be the D (6 bases). The V end was cut by 7 bases, the J end by 1 base, with 10 bases between. CDR3 length equals 13 residues. Germline lookup yields CDR1 SNHLY and CDR2 FYNNEI. Here the CDR3 reads CASKGQANTEAFF. In nucleotides, the CDR3 is TGTGCCAGCAAGGGACAAGCGAACACTGAAGCTTTCTTT.

In nucleotides, the CDR3 is TGTGCCAGCAGCAAACCGACGACAGGGGACCTCGATAGCAATCAGCCCCAGCATTTT. It is translated as CASSKPTTGDLDSNQPQHF. The chain couples TRBV21-1 to TRBJ1-5; TRBD1 was called by the table and not checked on the DNA. TRBV21-1 is listed as a pseudogene. The CDR3 extends over 19 amino acids.

This clone has a single count. V gene TRBV16 combines with J gene TRBJ2-7; 8 bases map to TRBD1. V dropped 1 base and J dropped 4; count of bases not matched to a gene: 12. CDR3 length: 17 amino acids. Germline V gives CDR1 KGHSY, CDR2 FQNENV. This CDR3 reads CASSQLPGQGAGYEQYF. CDR3 DNA sequence: TGTGCCAGCAGCCAATTGCCCGGACAGGGCGCTGGATACGAGCAGTACTTC.

The chain joins TRBV7-2 to TRBJ1-1, with D unclear. Trimming cost V 5 bases and J 0 bases, with 7 bases left between them. Per the germline V gene, CDR1 is SGHTA and CDR2 is FQGNSA. This CDR3 is built from 13 residues. CDR3 DNA sequence: TGTGCCAGCAGCGCTAATATGAACACTGAAGCTTTCTTT. As protein: CASSANMNTEAFF.

This chain uses TRBV27 with TRBJ1-2; TRBD1 matches 7 bases. CDR3 length: 13 amino acids. V trimming: 4 bases; J trimming: 6 bases; junction bases outside the gene matches: 5. Germline CDR1 MNHEY, CDR2 SMNVEV (reference sequence). CDR3 DNA sequence: TGTGCCAGCAGTTCACAGGGGTTTCATGGCTACACCTTC. Its protein product is CASSSQGFHGYTF.

V and J are TRBV15 and TRBJ1-5; TRBD1 aligns across 9 bases. Trimming took 2 bases from V and 5 from J; bases not matched to a gene: 1. CDR3 size: 14 residues. Germline values: CDR1 LNHNV, CDR2 YYDKDF (reference sequence). CDR3 sequence: CATSRRQGDQPQHF. As DNA, the CDR3 is TGTGCCACCAGCAGACGACAGGGGGATCAGCCCCAGCATTTT.

The genes are TRBV4-2 and TRBJ2-5; TRBD2 agrees at 7 bases. J was trimmed by 4 bases and V by 0 bases; bases with no gene match: 11. There are 17 residues in the CDR3. Germline V gene lookup returns CDR1 LGHNA and CDR2 YNFKEQ. CDR3 sequence (DNA): TGTGCCAGCAGCCAAGATATTTGGGGGGAGGGACGAGAGACCCAGTACTTC. This gives the protein CASSQDIWGEGRETQYF.

The chain links TRBV19 to TRBJ2-2, with 11 positions matching TRBD2. J lost 5 bases, V lost 4 bases, and 9 bases had no gene match. The germline gives CDR1 LNHDA, CDR2 SQIVND (reference sequence). The CDR3 has 17 amino acids. This CDR3 reads CASSTPSGTSGTGELFF. The CDR3 coding sequence is TGTGCCAGTAGTACCCCCTCCGGGACTAGCGGTACCGGGGAGCTGTTTTTT.

V and J are TRBV24-1 and TRBJ2-3; the D gene is possibly TRBD2 (5 bases). The germline V gene has CDR1 KGHDR and CDR2 SFDVKD. This CDR3 has 15 amino acids. V lost 4 bases, J lost 5 bases, and 15 bases lay in between. CDR3 sequence (DNA): TGTGCCACCAGTGACGTCGGCGGGCCCGGAGATACGCAGTATTTT. Translated, it gives CATSDVGGPGDTQYF.

The rearrangement joins TRBV7-9 to TRBJ2-7; 12 bases line up with TRBD2. Germline loops: CDR1 SEHNR, CDR2 FQNEAQ (reference sequence). The CDR3 is 18 amino acids. V trimming: 4 bases; J trimming: 5 bases; junction bases outside the gene matches: 15. In nucleotides, the CDR3 is TGTGCCAGCAGCTCACGACTAGCGGGAGACACCCCCCCCGACGAGCAGTACGTC. Its protein product is CASSSRLAGDTPPDEQYV.

The V and J genes are TRBV19 and TRBJ2-6, with 7 nucleotides matching TRBD2. With V trimmed by 6 bases and J by 0 bases, 17 bases remained unmatched. CDR3 size: 20 residues. CDR1 and CDR2 (germline): LNHDA, SQIVND (reference sequence). The CDR3 here is CASRHWGGAGSRSGANVLTF. The CDR3 coding sequence is TGTGCCAGTAGGCACTGGGGGGGTGCTGGGTCGCGCTCTGGGGCCAACGTCCTGACTTTC.

This chain links TRBV7-9 with TRBJ2-1, with TRBD2 identical over 7 bases. CDR1 is SEHNR and CDR2 is FQNEAQ in the germline V gene (reference sequence). This CDR3 has 15 amino acids. The ends lost 5 bases at V and 0 bases at J; junction bases unmatched: 4. CDR3 amino acids: CASSPSGSSYNEQFF. CDR3 DNA: TGTGCCAGCAGCCCTAGCGGTAGCTCCTACAATGAGCAGTTCTTC.

This chain connects TRBV4-3 to TRBJ1-2; 7 bases agree with TRBD1. J gave up 0 bases and V 4 bases, and 17 bases lay outside the gene matches. Germline CDR1 LGHNA, CDR2 YSLEER. The CDR3 is 19 amino acids. The DNA of the CDR3 is TGCGCCAGCAGCCGAGAGGGACAGATCGGCCTACACACTAACTATGGCTACACCTTC. Protein: CASSREGQIGLHTNYGYTF.

The chain employs TRBV5-1 and TRBJ1-2, with 7 bases aligning to TRBD1. CDR3 length equals 14 residues. Germline V lookup: CDR1 SGHRS, CDR2 YFSETQ. Trimming took 4 bases from V and 8 from J; bases not matched to a gene: 11. Written as DNA, the CDR3 is TGCGCCAGCAGCCCTCGGGACAGTATGTGGGGCTACACCTTC. Translation gives CASSPRDSMWGYTF.